Listed here is a single T cell receptor beta chain. Execution of the assay was at deep level. Over several immunoSEQ plates, each subset's genomic DNA was distributed in even portions. It was 300 ng DNA, 25,000 to 35,000 T cell genomes, that went into each replicate PCR of unsorted PBMC. Here immunoSEQ multiplex PCR was the method, and the copy in TCRdb shows in-frame clones only, minus some. The table shows about 490,000 clones, with roughly 80% occurring only once. This specimen belongs to a study of shared clonotypes between healthy human individuals. There are 16 residues in the CDR3. After removal of 1 base from V and 0 bases from J, the junction contained 2 bases not matched to a gene. From germline, CDR1 is LNHDA and CDR2 SQIVND (reference sequence). Adult Caucasians living in Nashville, Tennessee made up all of the donors.

The gene calls are TRBV19 and TRBJ2-2; 7 nucleotides agree with TRBD2. This TCR came from a woman in her thirties or forties in good health. Some clones in this sample may be carry-over from other donors' samples. Sequenced sample: PBMCs. The CDR3: CASSIGRGSNTGELFF. The CDR3 bases are TGTGCCAGTAGTATAGGGCGGGGGTCGAACACCGGGGAGCTGTTTTTT.